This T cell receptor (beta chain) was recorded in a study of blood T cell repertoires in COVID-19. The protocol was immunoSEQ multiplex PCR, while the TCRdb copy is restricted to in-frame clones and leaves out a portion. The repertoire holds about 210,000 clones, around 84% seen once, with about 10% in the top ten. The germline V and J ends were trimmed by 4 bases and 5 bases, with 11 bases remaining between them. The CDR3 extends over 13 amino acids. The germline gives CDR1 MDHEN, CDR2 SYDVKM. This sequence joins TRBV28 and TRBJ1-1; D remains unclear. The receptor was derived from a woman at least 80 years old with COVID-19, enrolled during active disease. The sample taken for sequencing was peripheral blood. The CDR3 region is CASSYPGKTEAFF. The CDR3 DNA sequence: TGTGCCAGCAGTTACCCGGGGAAAACTGAAGCTTTCTTT. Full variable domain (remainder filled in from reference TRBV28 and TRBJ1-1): DVKVTQSSRYLVKRTGEKVFLECVQDMDHENMFWYRQDPGLGLRLIYFSYDVKMKEKGDIPEGYSVSREKKERFSLILESASTNQTSMYLCASSYPGKTEAFFGQGTRLTVV.